Each of the 4 T cell receptor beta chains below was sequenced from the same sample in a study of Graves' ophthalmopathy and Graves' hyperthyroidism. RNA transcripts provided the template for amplifying TCR beta CDR3 regions. HTBI primers were employed in first-round RT-PCR, then a second-round multiplex PCR followed. In TCRdb, the multiplex PCR reads were re-called with MiXCR into one record per CDR3 protein. This sample has roughly 400,000 distinct CDR3 sequences; approximately 18% occur once, and the top ten carry about 2.4%. Source material: peripheral blood. The source is an adult woman with stable Graves' hyperthyroidism.

This clonotype was seen at least ten times. The gene calls are TRBV20-1 and TRBJ1-3, with TRBD1 as a possible D gene (5 bases). Trimming removed 0 bases at V and 0 bases at J, with 6 bases between. From germline, CDR1 is DFQATT and CDR2 SNEGSKA (reference sequence). This CDR3 spans 14 amino acids. CDR3 protein: CSARDGGSGNTIYF. CDR3 coding DNA: TGCAGTGCTAGAGATGGGGGCTCTGGAAACACCATATATTTT.

This clonotype occurred many times. This chain joins TRBV24-1 and TRBJ2-5, with 10 bases aligning to TRBD2. CDR1 is KGHDR, CDR2 SFDVKD, per germline. With V trimmed by 6 bases and J by 5 bases, 11 bases remained unmatched. The CDR3 has 16 residues. The CDR3 DNA reads as TGTGCCACCAGTAAATGGACTAGCGGAGCCCAGGAGACCCAGTACTTC. It specifies CATSKWTSGAQETQYF.

In its sample, this clonotype was seen many times. V and J are TRBV5-1 and TRBJ2-7, with 7 bases fitting TRBD2. CDR1 is SGHRS, CDR2 YFSETQ, per germline. The V and J ends lost 4 bases and 0 bases, in that order; junction bases with no gene match: 4. This CDR3 is 14 amino acids long. The CDR3 DNA sequence: TGCGCCAGCAGCCGGGAGGCGAGCTCCTACGAGCAGTACTTC. This codes for CASSREASSYEQYF. Variable domain in full (rest from reference TRBV5-1 and TRBJ2-7): KAGVTQTPRYLIKTRGQQVTLSCSPISGHRSVSWYQQTPGQGLQFLFEYFSETQRNKGNFPGRFSGRQFSNSRSEMNVSTLELGDSALYLCASSREASSYEQYFGPGTRLTVT.

This clonotype has a handful of counts. The genes are TRBV6-2 or TRBV6-3 and TRBJ2-3, with TRBD2 identical over 14 bases. V gave up 6 bases and J gave up 2 bases; unmatched junction bases: 4. This CDR3 is built from 16 residues. Germline V gives CDR1 MNHEY, CDR2 SVGEGT. The CDR3 DNA sequence: TGTGCCAGCAGGAGGACTAGCGGGAGGAACACAGATACGCAGTATTTT. This encodes CASRRTSGRNTDTQYF.